The source of this T cell receptor beta chain is a study of control samples from healthy donors and cancer patients. Repertoires were generated with immunoSEQ multiplex PCR, while TCRdb's copy carries only in-frame clones and drops some. Found here are some 71,000 clones, over 75% of them singletons; the top ten hold over 1%. This CDR3 has 15 residues. Unmatched junction bases numbered 1, after V lost 2 bases and J lost 0 bases. Germline V CDR1 and CDR2: ENHRY, SYGVKD. This chain links TRBV10-3 with TRBJ2-5, with 9 bases that match TRBD1. The receptor comes from a woman aged 45-59 years with colorectal cancer. The source material was PBMCs. CDR3 nucleotide sequence: TGTGCCATCAGTGAGGGACAGGGGAACCAAGAGACCCAGTACTTC. This gives the protein CAISEGQGNQETQYF.